This TCR beta chain comes out of a study of T cell responses to AZD1222 COVID-19 vaccine. This clone has only one observation. Its antigen is still unknown. Study-level findings and limits: Among vaccine-associated CD4 TCRs, coverage spanned spike, with dominance at 160-218 and 743-854. After two AZD1222 doses, spike-specific TCR breadth and depth rose versus day 0. Researchers took repertoire samples only after the peak T cell response had come. Recipients of AZD1222 seropositive at baseline numbered only 6 or 7.

The protocol was immunoSEQ multiplex PCR, while the TCRdb copy is restricted to in-frame clones and leaves out a portion. Here the sample spans approximately 100,000 clones, just over 90% being singletons. Germline lookup yields CDR1 MNHNY and CDR2 SVGAGI (reference sequence). This CDR3 region has 12 residues. Between the trimmed V and J ends, which lost 0 bases and 8 bases, there was a span of 7 bases. This receptor was identified in an adult in good health. The sample here was peripheral blood, taken on day 0 of AZD1222 vaccination. The V and J genes are TRBV6-6 and TRBJ1-1; unclear D gene. The CDR3 here is CASSYSPGEAFF. As DNA, the CDR3 is TGTGCCAGCAGTTACTCTCCGGGGGAAGCTTTCTTT.